These 4 T cell receptor beta chains came from one sample sequenced in a study of spatial heterogeneity in lung cancer. Study results and limitations: Counts of expanded alpha and beta TCRs within tumors tracked the tumor nonsynonymous mutation count.

Noted time point: sample taken at primary tumor resection. TCRdb re-called the 5' RACE reads with MiXCR, one entry per CDR3 protein. The repertoire consists of 11,000 to 15,000 distinct CDR3 sequences, with around 4.7% occurring once and the leading ten covering about 18%. No antigen has been identified for these receptors. The sample consisted of lung tumor tissue, taken at surgery. Receptor source: a female donor with early-stage non-small cell lung cancer.

This clonotype was recorded many times. The library was built for alpha chains, so this beta chain is an off-target read and its size means little. The chain combines TRBV18 with TRBJ2-2; TRBD2 agrees at 11 bases. This CDR3 spans 16 amino acids. Trimming removed 2 bases from V and 7 bases from J; junction bases left unmatched: 6. Looked up from germline, CDR1 is KGHSH and CDR2 is LQKENI. CDR3 protein: CASSPSTSGVGGELFF. CDR3 in DNA: TGTGCCAGCTCACCATCGACTAGCGGGGTCGGCGGGGAGCTGTTTTTT.

The sample holds many counts of this clonotype. With the library built for alpha chains, this beta chain is off target and its frequency is not meaningful. The chain links TRBV11-2 to TRBJ2-5; 7 positions agree with TRBD2. Germline CDR1 and CDR2: SGHAT and FQNNGV. There are 13 residues in the CDR3. J gave up 3 bases and V 3 bases, and 1 base lay outside the gene matches. The CDR3 here is CASSFGLEETQYF. The DNA of the CDR3 is TGTGCCAGCAGCTTCGGACTAGAAGAGACCCAGTACTTC.

This clonotype was observed a handful of times. Little can be read into the size of this beta chain, an off-target read in a library designed for alpha chains. The chain joins TRBV27 to TRBJ2-1; D ambiguous. V was pared by 2 bases and J by 7 bases, with 12 bases between. The length of the CDR3 is 14 residues. The germline V gene has CDR1 MNHEY and CDR2 SMNVEV (reference sequence). CDR3: CASSLRSLGNEQFF. DNA of the CDR3: TGTGCCAGCAGTTTAAGATCCCTGGGGAATGAGCAGTTCTTC.

This clonotype was seen ten or more times. This beta chain is a stray sequence in a library constructed for alpha chains; its clone size is not meaningful. This chain links TRBV3-1 with TRBJ2-3; 7 nucleotides align to TRBD2. With 5 bases clipped from V and 7 bases from J, the junction kept 9 bases outside the gene matches. This CDR3 spans 14 amino acids. CDR1 LGHDT and CDR2 YNNKEL come from the germline V gene (reference sequence). CDR3 coding DNA: TGTGCCAGCAGCTCGATAGCGGGCCGCAATACGCAGTATTTT. This sequence encodes CASSSIAGRNTQYF.